A selection of T cell receptor beta chains follows, all from one sample in a study of T cells in localized non-small cell lung cancer. TCRdb's table, derived via immunoSEQ multiplex PCR, lists solely in-frame clones and lacks some. This table has about 24,000 clones, roughly 87% appearing once. This material consisted of peripheral blood, taken before any cancer treatment. The receptors here all came from a male donor at least 60 years old with stage I squamous cell lung carcinoma. Both conserved end residues are part of each CDR3. A D gene is named only where the DNA matches it firmly. For some rows the clone size is stated as once, few or many, or as a class when expanded; others skip it.

J gene: TRBJ1-3
V gene: TRBV5-4
clone size: NA
D gene: NA
CDR3 protein: CASSFSGEGSGNTIYF
CDR3 DNA: TGTGCCAGCAGCTTTAGTGGGGAGGGAAGTGGAAACACCATATATTTT

J gene: TRBJ2-3
V gene: TRBV5-1
clone size: NA
D gene: NA
CDR3 protein: CASRQEGADTDTQYF
CDR3 DNA: TGCGCCAGCAGGCAGGAAGGGGCGGACACAGATACGCAGTATTTT

J gene: TRBJ2-6
V gene: TRBV2
clone size: NA
D gene: TRBD1
CDR3 protein: CASSRDREYGANVLTF
CDR3 DNA: TGTGCCAGCAGCCGGGACAGGGAATATGGGGCCAACGTCCTGACTTTC

J gene: TRBJ2-6
V gene: TRBV2
clone size: NA
D gene: NA
CDR3 protein: CASSDRIDYAGANVLTF
CDR3 DNA: TGTGCCAGCAGTGACAGAATTGATTACGCTGGGGCCAACGTCCTGACTTTC

J gene: TRBJ1-5
V gene: TRBV5-1
clone size: NA
D gene: TRBD1
CDR3 protein: CASSLGTGGGGQPQHF
CDR3 DNA: TGCGCCAGCAGCTTGGGGACAGGGGGCGGGGGACAGCCCCAGCATTTT

J gene: TRBJ2-1
V gene: TRBV5-4
clone size: once
D gene: TRBD2
CDR3 protein: CASSLGDYSYNEQFF
CDR3 DNA: TGTGCCAGCAGCTTGGGGGACTACTCCTACAATGAGCAGTTCTTC

J gene: TRBJ1-1
V gene: TRBV7-2
clone size: NA
D gene: TRBD1
CDR3 protein: CASSLVGTGVPTEAFF
CDR3 DNA: TGTGCCAGCAGCTTAGTGGGGACAGGGGTACCCACTGAAGCTTTCTTT

J gene: TRBJ1-1
V gene: TRBV29-1
clone size: NA
D gene: TRBD1
CDR3 protein: CSVEPGTGFHGAFF
CDR3 DNA: TGCAGCGTTGAACCCGGGACAGGCTTCCATGGAGCTTTCTTT

J gene: TRBJ1-5
V gene: TRBV11-2
clone size: NA
D gene: NA
CDR3 protein: CASSLGSPNPQHF
CDR3 DNA: TGTGCCAGCAGCTTAGGCAGTCCTAACCCCCAGCATTTT

J gene: TRBJ1-1
V gene: TRBV30
clone size: few
D gene: NA
CDR3 protein: CAWSVSDILNTEAFF
CDR3 DNA: TGTGCCTGGAGTGTATCGGACATATTGAACACTGAAGCTTTCTTT

J gene: TRBJ2-5
V gene: TRBV7-2
clone size: NA
D gene: NA
CDR3 protein: CASSLVVQGGKQYF
CDR3 DNA: TGTGCCAGCAGCTTAGTAGTACAGGGCGGGAAGCAGTACTTC

J gene: TRBJ1-2
V gene: TRBV19
clone size: NA
D gene: NA
CDR3 protein: CATSEGVVRYGYTF
CDR3 DNA: TGTGCCACCTCGGAAGGAGTAGTGAGATATGGCTACACCTTC

J gene: TRBJ2-1
V gene: TRBV6-5
clone size: NA
D gene: TRBD2
CDR3 protein: CASSPTSGRYNEQFF
CDR3 DNA: TGTGCCAGCAGTCCCACTAGCGGGAGGTATAATGAGCAGTTCTTC

J gene: TRBJ2-1
V gene: TRBV9
clone size: few
D gene: NA
CDR3 protein: CASSVGQGFVANEQFF
CDR3 DNA: TGTGCCAGCAGCGTAGGCCAGGGTTTCGTAGCGAATGAGCAGTTCTTC

J gene: TRBJ2-7
V gene: TRBV5-6
clone size: few
D gene: NA
CDR3 protein: CASSASYEQYF
CDR3 DNA: TGTGCCAGCAGCGCTTCCTACGAGCAGTACTTC

J gene: TRBJ2-2
V gene: TRBV4-1
clone size: once
D gene: TRBD2
CDR3 protein: CASSQDSKSRASGRIGELFF
CDR3 DNA: TGCGCCAGCAGCCAAGATTCCAAATCTAGGGCTAGCGGGAGAATAGGGGAGCTGTTTTTT

J gene: TRBJ2-5
V gene: TRBV6-5
clone size: NA
D gene: NA
CDR3 protein: CASRRGGYQETQYF
CDR3 DNA: TGTGCCAGCAGAAGGGGGGGATACCAAGAGACCCAGTACTTC

J gene: TRBJ2-5
V gene: TRBV30
clone size: few
D gene: NA
CDR3 protein: CAWGEETQYF
CDR3 DNA: TGTGCCTGGGGAGAGGAGACCCAGTACTTC

J gene: TRBJ1-5
V gene: TRBV6-6
clone size: NA
D gene: NA
CDR3 protein: CASSYSRRDDQPQHF
CDR3 DNA: TGTGCCAGCAGTTACTCGAGAAGAGACGACCAGCCCCAGCATTTT

J gene: TRBJ1-1
V gene: TRBV6-5
clone size: few
D gene: NA
CDR3 protein: CASRRDNAENTEAFF
CDR3 DNA: TGTGCCAGCAGGCGGGACAACGCCGAGAACACTGAAGCTTTCTTT

J gene: TRBJ2-5
V gene: TRBV7-2
clone size: NA
D gene: NA
CDR3 protein: CASSLNGIGPQYF
CDR3 DNA: TGTGCCAGCAGCTTAAACGGGATTGGGCCCCAGTACTTC

J gene: TRBJ2-3
V gene: TRBV11-2
clone size: NA
D gene: TRBD2
CDR3 protein: CASSTLAGGRADTQYF
CDR3 DNA: TGTGCCAGCAGCACCCTAGCGGGGGGGCGCGCAGATACGCAGTATTTT

J gene: TRBJ1-5
V gene: TRBV6-6
clone size: NA
D gene: NA
CDR3 protein: CASTKKEQPQHF
CDR3 DNA: TGTGCCAGCACTAAAAAGGAACAGCCCCAGCATTTT

J gene: TRBJ2-7
V gene: TRBV5-5
clone size: NA
D gene: TRBD1
CDR3 protein: CASSFRTGWDEQYF
CDR3 DNA: TGTGCCAGCAGCTTTAGGACAGGGTGGGACGAGCAGTACTTC

J gene: TRBJ2-5
V gene: TRBV15
clone size: NA
D gene: NA
CDR3 protein: CATSRSFPGAQETQYF
CDR3 DNA: TGTGCCACCAGCAGGTCCTTCCCAGGGGCTCAAGAGACCCAGTACTTC

J gene: TRBJ1-2
V gene: TRBV6-5
clone size: NA
D gene: NA
CDR3 protein: CASSEQDLYGYTF
CDR3 DNA: TGTGCCAGCAGTGAACAGGACCTCTATGGCTACACCTTC

J gene: TRBJ2-3
V gene: TRBV10-3
clone size: NA
D gene: TRBD2
CDR3 protein: CAIRGTSGGPSTDTQYF
CDR3 DNA: TGTGCCATCAGGGGGACTAGCGGGGGCCCTAGCACAGATACGCAGTATTTT

J gene: TRBJ2-1
V gene: TRBV11-2
clone size: NA
D gene: TRBD1
CDR3 protein: CASSEGTGGDEQFF
CDR3 DNA: TGTGCCAGCAGCGAAGGGACAGGGGGCGATGAGCAGTTCTTC

J gene: TRBJ2-3
V gene: TRBV9
clone size: NA
D gene: TRBD1
CDR3 protein: CASSGPDRALTDTQYF
CDR3 DNA: TGTGCCAGCAGCGGGCCGGACAGGGCCCTCACAGATACGCAGTATTTT